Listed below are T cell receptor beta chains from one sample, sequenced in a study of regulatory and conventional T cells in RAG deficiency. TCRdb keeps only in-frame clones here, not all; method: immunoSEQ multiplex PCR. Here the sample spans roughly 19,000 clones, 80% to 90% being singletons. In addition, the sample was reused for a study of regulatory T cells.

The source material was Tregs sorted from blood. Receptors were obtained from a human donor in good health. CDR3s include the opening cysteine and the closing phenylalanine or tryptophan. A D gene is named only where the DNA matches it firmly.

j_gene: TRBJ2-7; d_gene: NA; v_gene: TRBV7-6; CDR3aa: CASSLDHYEQYF; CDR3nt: TGTGCCAGCAGCTTAGACCACTACGAGCAGTACTTC
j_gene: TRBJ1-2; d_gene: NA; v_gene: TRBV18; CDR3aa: CASSPGQGGYTF; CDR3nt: TGTGCCAGCTCACCAGGACAAGGAGGCTACACCTTC
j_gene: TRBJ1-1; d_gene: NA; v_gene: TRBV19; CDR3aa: CASSIGDFEAFF; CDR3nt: TGTGCCAGTAGTATAGGGGACTTTGAAGCTTTCTTT
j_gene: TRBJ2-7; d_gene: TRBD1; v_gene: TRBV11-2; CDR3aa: CASSPGIRGPHEQYF; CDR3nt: TGTGCCAGCAGCCCCGGTATAAGGGGGCCCCACGAGCAGTACTTC
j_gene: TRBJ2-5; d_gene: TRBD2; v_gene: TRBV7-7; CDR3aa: CASSFGLAKETQYF; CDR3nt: TGTGCTAGCAGCTTCGGACTAGCCAAAGAGACCCAGTACTTC
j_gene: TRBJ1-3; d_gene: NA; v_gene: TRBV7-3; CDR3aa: CASSQGTSGNTIYF; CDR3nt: TGTGCCAGCAGCCAAGGGACAAGCGGAAACACCATATATTTT
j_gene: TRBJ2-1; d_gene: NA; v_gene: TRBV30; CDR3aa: CAWSGGGGQFF; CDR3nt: TGTGCCTGGAGTGGGGGAGGTGGGCAGTTCTTC
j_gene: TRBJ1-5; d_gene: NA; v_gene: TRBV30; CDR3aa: CAWSVANRQPQHF; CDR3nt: TGTGCCTGGAGCGTGGCCAATCGTCAGCCCCAGCATTTT
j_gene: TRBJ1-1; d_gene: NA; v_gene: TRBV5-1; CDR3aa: CASSLVRNTEAFF; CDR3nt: TGCGCCAGCAGCTTGGTCCGGAACACTGAAGCTTTCTTT
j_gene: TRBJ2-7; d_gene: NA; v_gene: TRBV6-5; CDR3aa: CASSYVQGWYEQYF; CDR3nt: TGTGCCAGCAGTTACGTCCAGGGTTGGTACGAGCAGTACTTC
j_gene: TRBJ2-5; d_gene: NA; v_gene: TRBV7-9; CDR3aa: CASSFWTRMGKTQYF; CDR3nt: TGTGCCAGCAGCTTTTGGACAAGGATGGGGAAGACCCAGTACTTC